Below are 31 T cell receptor beta chains sequenced from a single sample in a study of T cell responses to AZD1222 COVID-19 vaccine. Clones were read by immunoSEQ multiplex PCR, and TCRdb kept only the in-frame ones, dropping some. The sample contains more than 150,000 clones, over 90% of which appear only once. This material consisted of peripheral blood, taken 28 days after the second AZD1222 dose. Every receptor here comes from an adult who received the AZD1222 COVID-19 vaccine.

V usage is TRBV10-3 and J usage is TRBJ2-1; D is perhaps TRBD2 (6 bases). Looked up from germline, CDR1 is ENHRY and CDR2 is SYGVKD. Trimming removed 2 bases from V and 8 bases from J, with 16 bases in between. The CDR3 has 15 residues. CDR3 nucleotides: TGTGCCATCAGTGAGCCCGGACTAAAAGCGGATGAGCAGTTCTTC. This sequence encodes CAISEPGLKADEQFF.

In regard to this clone: Distinct nucleotide sequences in the sample also encode this CDR3. The J gene is TRBJ2-1, the V gene TRBV18; D is ambiguous. V gave up 4 bases and J gave up 0 bases, with 13 bases separating them. Germline V gives CDR1 KGHSH, CDR2 LQKENI. This CDR3 has 16 amino acids. The chain's CDR3 is CASSQATDPSYNEQFF. The CDR3 DNA reads as TGTGCCAGCTCACAAGCCACGGATCCCTCCTACAATGAGCAGTTCTTC. The full variable domain, rest sourced from reference TRBV18 and TRBJ2-1, is NAGVMQNPRHLVRRRGQEARLRCSPMKGHSHVYWYRQLPEEGLKFMVYLQKENIIDESGMPKERFSAEFPKEGPSILRIQQVVRGDSAAYFCASSQATDPSYNEQFFGPGTRLTVL.

J is TRBJ2-1 and V is TRBV4-2; TRBD2 matches 10 bases. The CDR3 length is 18 residues. Unmatched junction bases numbered 13, after V lost 2 bases and J lost 6 bases. The germline V gene encodes CDR1 LGHNA and CDR2 YNFKEQ. CDR3 DNA: TGTGCCAGCAGCCAAACCTTCCCGACTAGCGGGTCTGTCAATGAGCAGTTCTTC. Translation gives CASSQTFPTSGSVNEQFF.

The chain couples TRBV14 to TRBJ1-1; perhaps TRBD1 as D (5 bases). This CDR3 spans 13 amino acids. V was pared by 1 base and J by 11 bases, with 14 bases between. From germline, CDR1 is SGHDN and CDR2 FVKESK. The CDR3 DNA reads TGTGCCAGCAGCCAAGTGGGGGGAGCCGGCGCTTTCTTT. Protein sequence: CASSQVGGAGAFF.

The chain has TRBV28 and TRBJ1-5; 9 nucleotides line up with TRBD1. The CDR3 runs to 17 residues. The trim removed 5 bases at V and 2 bases at J, leaving 10 bases unmatched. The germline gives CDR1 MDHEN, CDR2 SYDVKM. The DNA for the CDR3 is TGTGCCAGCAGTCTGGACAGGGGCTTGGCTGGCAATCAGCCCCAGCATTTT. Amino acids: CASSLDRGLAGNQPQHF.

The chain uses TRBV7-9 and TRBJ1-1; D is ambiguous. V shed 5 bases and J shed 4 bases, with 11 bases lying between them. The length of the CDR3 is 13 residues. Looked up from germline, CDR1 is SEHNR and CDR2 is FQNEAQ (reference sequence). CDR3 coding DNA: TGTGCCAGCAGCGCCCGGACGGGCACTGAAGCTTTCTTT. This codes for CASSARTGTEAFF.

The rearrangement joins TRBV5-4 to TRBJ1-2; the match to TRBD1 covers 7 bases. The CDR3 sequence is 13 residues long. From germline, CDR1 is SGHNT and CDR2 YYREEE (reference sequence). With V trimmed by 1 base and J by 6 bases, 3 bases remained unmatched. Written as DNA, the CDR3 is TGTGCCAGCAGCTTGAGACAGGGCAATGGCTACACCTTC. Translating it yields CASSLRQGNGYTF. The entire variable domain, with the rest obtained from reference TRBV5-4 and TRBJ1-2, is as follows: ETGVTQSPTHLIKTRGQQVTLRCSSQSGHNTVSWYQQALGQGPQFIFQYYREEENGRGNFPPRFSGLQFPNYSSELNVNALELDDSALYLCASSLRQGNGYTFGSGTRLTVV.

The J gene is TRBJ2-1, the V gene TRBV18; the match to TRBD2 covers 11 bases. Germline CDR1 reads KGHSH; CDR2 reads LQKENI. The CDR3 has 15 residues. V lost 4 bases to trimming and J lost 7 bases; unmatched junction nucleotides: 6. CDR3 sequence reads: CASSRWTSGHNEQFF. The CDR3, as DNA: TGTGCCAGCTCACGATGGACTAGCGGGCATAATGAGCAGTTCTTC. Full variable domain (rest looked up from reference TRBV18 and TRBJ2-1): NAGVMQNPRHLVRRRGQEARLRCSPMKGHSHVYWYRQLPEEGLKFMVYLQKENIIDESGMPKERFSAEFPKEGPSILRIQQVVRGDSAAYFCASSRWTSGHNEQFFGPGTRLTVL.

This chain uses TRBV19 with TRBJ2-5, with TRBD2 matching 7 bases. The V and J ends lost 7 bases and 2 bases, in that order; junction bases with no gene match: 13. From germline, CDR1 is LNHDA and CDR2 SQIVND (reference sequence). This CDR3 is built from 16 residues. The CDR3 sequence: CASTAPGQGLQETQYF. DNA for the CDR3: TGTGCCAGTACCGCCCCAGGGCAGGGACTACAAGAGACCCAGTACTTC.

This rearrangement joins TRBV28 to TRBJ1-1; D may be TRBD1 (5 bases). CDR1 and CDR2 (germline): MDHEN, SYDVKM. V was trimmed by 7 bases and J by 4 bases, leaving 10 bases between them. CDR3 size: 12 residues. The CDR3 DNA follows: TGTGCCAGCATTTCCGGGGGCACTGAAGCTTTCTTT. It specifies CASISGGTEAFF.

The count of this clone is one. The chain combines TRBV5-1 with TRBJ2-2; D possibly matches TRBD1 or TRBD2 (6 bases each). Trimming cost V 4 bases and J 5 bases, with 15 bases left between them. Germline loops: CDR1 SGHRS, CDR2 YFSETQ. The CDR3 is 15 amino acids. The CDR3: CASSPRQEGTGELFF. Here the CDR3 DNA reads TGCGCCAGCAGCCCCAGACAGGAGGGAACCGGGGAGCTGTTTTTT.

This clone was detected only once. The V gene is TRBV2, the J gene TRBJ1-4; 8 bases are shared with TRBD1. After removal of 7 bases from V and 5 bases from J, the junction contained 9 bases not matched to a gene. Germline assignment: CDR1 SNHLY and CDR2 FYNNEI. This CDR3 is 15 amino acids long. The CDR3: CASKETGAINEKLFF. DNA of the CDR3: TGTGCCAGCAAAGAGACAGGGGCGATAAATGAAAAACTGTTTTTT.

The chain joins TRBV6-5 to TRBJ1-4; 9 nucleotides line up with TRBD1. From germline, CDR1 is MNHEY and CDR2 SVGAGI. Trimming cost V 6 bases and J 3 bases; bases outside gene matches: 5. CDR3 size: 15 residues. Here the CDR3 reads CASRGDRASNEKLFF. The CDR3 DNA reads TGTGCCAGCAGAGGGGACAGGGCCTCTAATGAAAAACTGTTTTTT.

The chain uses TRBV7-6 and TRBJ1-1, with 8 bases that match TRBD1. Losses at the gene ends were 1 base for V and 10 bases for J; bases not matched to a gene: 11. This CDR3 comprises 15 residues. From germline, CDR1 is SGHVS and CDR2 FNYEAQ. The CDR3 is CASSLEEAGGARAFF. The CDR3 bases are TGTGCCAGCAGCTTAGAGGAGGCAGGGGGCGCGAGAGCTTTCTTT.

This sequence joins TRBV30 and TRBJ1-2; perhaps TRBD1 as D (5 bases). Deletions cut 0 bases from V and 12 bases from J, with 17 bases between. The CDR3 is 13 amino acids. Germline V gives CDR1 GTSNPN, CDR2 SVGIG (reference sequence). The CDR3 is CAWSVQGAGAHTF. The CDR3 bases are TGTGCCTGGAGTGTACAAGGGGCCGGGGCGCACACCTTC.

This rearrangement joins TRBV28 to TRBJ2-3; 11 bases match TRBD2. The V segment lost 2 bases and the J segment 5 bases; nucleotides outside the gene matches: 6. Per the germline V gene, CDR1 is MDHEN and CDR2 is SYDVKM. CDR3 length: 16 amino acids. The CDR3 loop reads CASSLDSGRARDTQYF. CDR3 DNA sequence: TGTGCCAGCAGTTTAGATAGCGGGAGGGCCAGAGATACGCAGTATTTT.

The rearrangement links TRBV5-6 to TRBJ2-7; D gene uncertain. This CDR3 is built from 14 residues. Between the trimmed V and J ends, which lost 1 base and 7 bases, there was a span of 15 bases. The germline CDR1 and CDR2 sequences are SGHDT and YYEEEE. DNA of the CDR3: TGTGCCAGCAGCTTGTTATCGGAGCTGCGAGAGCAGTACTTC. Amino acid sequence: CASSLLSELREQYF.

V and J are TRBV5-1 and TRBJ1-2; TRBD1 matches 7 bases. The CDR3 is made up of 12 amino acids. Trimming removed 2 bases from V and 8 bases from J; junction bases left unmatched: 3. Per the germline V gene, CDR1 is SGHRS and CDR2 is YFSETQ. The CDR3: CASSFQGEGYTF. DNA of the CDR3: TGCGCCAGCAGCTTCCAGGGGGAGGGCTACACCTTC.

This chain uses TRBV7-9 with TRBJ1-4; maybe TRBD1 (5 bases). The germline V and J ends were trimmed by 7 bases and 5 bases, with 14 bases remaining between them. Germline V CDR1 and CDR2: SEHNR, FQNEAQ (reference sequence). The CDR3 sequence is 14 residues long. In nucleotides, the CDR3 is TGTGCCAGCACTCCTGGGGGACCCAATGAAAAACTGTTTTTT. This gives the protein CASTPGGPNEKLFF.

The genes are TRBV5-1 and TRBJ1-4; D remains ambiguous. Trimming cost V 4 bases and J 8 bases, with 15 bases left between them. Germline V CDR1 and CDR2: SGHRS, YFSETQ. This CDR3 contains 14 residues. The CDR3 loop is CASSLDERREKLFF. The CDR3 nucleotides are TGCGCCAGCAGCCTGGACGAGAGGAGGGAAAAACTGTTTTTT.

The rearrangement links TRBV7-7 to TRBJ1-1; D is perhaps TRBD1 (6 bases). V was cut by 5 bases and J by 6 bases, with 13 bases left in between. CDR1 and CDR2 from the germline V gene are SSHAT and FNYEAQ (reference sequence). The CDR3 runs 13 residues. Written as DNA, the CDR3 is TGTGCCAGCAGCGCCAGGGAGGGGGCTGAAGCTTTCTTT. Its protein is CASSAREGAEAFF. Filled out from reference TRBV7-7 and TRBJ1-1, the complete variable domain reads GAGVSQSPRYKVTKRGQDVTLRCDPISSHATLYWYQQALGQGPEFLTYFNYEAQPDKSGLPSDRFSAERPEGSISTLTIQRTEQRDSAMYRCASSAREGAEAFFGQGTRLTVV.

The chain has TRBV19 and TRBJ1-3; TRBD1 is a possible D gene (6 bases). The germline CDR1 and CDR2 sequences are LNHDA and SQIVND (reference sequence). This CDR3 comprises 14 residues. With 3 bases removed from V and 4 bases from J, the gap between germline ends came to 10 bases. CDR3 residues: CASSIWGLGNTIYF. Written as DNA, the CDR3 is TGTGCCAGTAGTATCTGGGGGCTAGGAAACACCATATATTTT.

The genes are TRBV5-1 and TRBJ2-7, with 8 bases aligning to TRBD1. V was pared by 0 bases and J by 6 bases, with 8 bases of the junction left unmatched. The CDR3 is made up of 15 amino acids. Germline V gene lookup returns CDR1 SGHRS and CDR2 YFSETQ. The CDR3 loop is CASSLEGRGRFEQYF. CDR3 sequence (DNA): TGCGCCAGCAGCTTGGAGGGCAGGGGGCGCTTCGAGCAGTACTTC.

The chain joins TRBV12-5 to TRBJ2-1; D may match TRBD1 or TRBD2 (5 bases each). The CDR3 runs to 18 residues. The germline V gene encodes CDR1 LGHNT and CDR2 FRNRAP. Deletions cut 4 bases from V and 1 base from J, with 20 bases between. The CDR3 here is CASGSVVGSRGSYNEQFF. The CDR3 nucleotides are TGTGCTAGTGGTTCCGTAGTAGGGAGTAGGGGATCCTACAATGAGCAGTTCTTC.

This chain connects TRBV5-1 to TRBJ2-1, with TRBD2 matching 14 bases. The CDR3 runs to 14 residues. V dropped 7 bases and J dropped 8; count of bases not matched to a gene: 5. In germline, CDR1 is SGHRS, CDR2 YFSETQ. The DNA for the CDR3 is TGCGCCAGCGGGACTAGCGGGGGAACGGATGAGCAGTTCTTC. It specifies CASGTSGGTDEQFF.

This chain connects TRBV4-1 to TRBJ1-1; D uncertain. Germline lookup yields CDR1 MGHRA and CDR2 YSYEKL. Trimming removed 7 bases from V and 2 bases from J, with 17 bases in between. The CDR3 contains 15 residues. The chain's CDR3 is CASNRNWDTNTEAFF. CDR3 sequence (DNA): TGCGCCAGCAACCGGAATTGGGATACAAACACTGAAGCTTTCTTT.

The chain recombines TRBV19 with TRBJ2-1; 10 nucleotides line up with TRBD1. The V and J ends lost 5 bases and 8 bases, in that order; junction bases with no gene match: 12. The CDR3 has 16 amino acids. Germline assignment: CDR1 LNHDA and CDR2 SQIVND (reference sequence). The CDR3 region has the DNA TGTGCCAGTAGTCCAGGGACAGGGGTAGGACCCGATGAGCAGTTCTTC. Residues: CASSPGTGVGPDEQFF.

The count of this clone is one. V and J are TRBV29-1 and TRBJ2-3; TRBD1 aligns across 7 bases. The germline gives CDR1 SQVTM, CDR2 ANQGSEA. V lost 7 bases, J lost 7 bases, and 8 bases stayed unmatched. There are 12 residues in the CDR3. The CDR3 bases are TGCAGCGCCATGACAGGGACCAATACGCAGTATTTT. Translating it yields CSAMTGTNTQYF.

This chain links TRBV28 with TRBJ2-2, with 11 bases matching TRBD2. With 2 bases clipped from V and 1 base from J, the junction kept 0 bases outside the gene matches. CDR3 length: 16 residues. Germline V gives CDR1 MDHEN, CDR2 SYDVKM. CDR3 DNA sequence: TGTGCCAGCAGTTTAGGGACTAGCGGGAACACCGGGGAGCTGTTTTTT. It is translated as CASSLGTSGNTGELFF.

The chain links TRBV7-8 to TRBJ1-3, with 10 nucleotides matching TRBD1. The germline V gene has CDR1 SGHVS and CDR2 FQNEAQ. The CDR3 totals 16 residues. J was trimmed by 4 bases and V by 1 base; bases with no gene match: 4. The DNA for the CDR3 is TGTGCCAGCAGCTTAGAAGGGACAGGGGTCGGAAACACCATATATTTT. Its translation is CASSLEGTGVGNTIYF.

This sequence joins TRBV11-2 and TRBJ1-1; no clear D gene. CDR1 and CDR2 (germline): SGHAT, FQNNGV. The ends were cut back, 2 bases at V and 0 bases at J, with 13 bases in the middle. The CDR3 has 16 amino acids. The CDR3 spells CASSLFGEVLNTEAFF. The CDR3 DNA reads as TGTGCCAGCAGCTTATTTGGGGAGGTCTTGAACACTGAAGCTTTCTTT.